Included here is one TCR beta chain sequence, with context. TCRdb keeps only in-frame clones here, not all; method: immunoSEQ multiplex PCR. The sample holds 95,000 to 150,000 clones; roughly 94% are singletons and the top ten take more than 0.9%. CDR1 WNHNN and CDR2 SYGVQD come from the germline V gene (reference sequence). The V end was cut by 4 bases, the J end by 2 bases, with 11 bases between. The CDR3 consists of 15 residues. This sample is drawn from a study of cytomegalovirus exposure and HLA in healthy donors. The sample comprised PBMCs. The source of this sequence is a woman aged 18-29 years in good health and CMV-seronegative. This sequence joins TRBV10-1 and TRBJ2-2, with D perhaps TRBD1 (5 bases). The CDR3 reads CASSGKQGNTGELFF. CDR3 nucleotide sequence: TGCGCCAGCAGTGGAAAGCAGGGAAACACCGGGGAGCTGTTTTTT.